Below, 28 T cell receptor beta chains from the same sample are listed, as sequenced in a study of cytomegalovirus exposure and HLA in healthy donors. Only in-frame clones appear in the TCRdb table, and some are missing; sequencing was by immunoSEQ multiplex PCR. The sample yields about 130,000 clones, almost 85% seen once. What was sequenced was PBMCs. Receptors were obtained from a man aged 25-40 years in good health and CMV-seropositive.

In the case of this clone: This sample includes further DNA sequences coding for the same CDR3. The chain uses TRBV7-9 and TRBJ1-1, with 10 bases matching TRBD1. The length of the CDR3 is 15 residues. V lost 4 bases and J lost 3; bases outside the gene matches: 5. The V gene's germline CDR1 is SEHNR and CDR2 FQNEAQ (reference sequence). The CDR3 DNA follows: TGTGCCAGCAGCTCCAGACAGGGGGCAGACACTGAAGCTTTCTTT. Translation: CASSSRQGADTEAFF.

The CDR3 here is CASSPSRLAAYNEQFF. The CDR3 nucleotides are TGTGCCAGCAGCCCATCTCGACTAGCGGCCTACAATGAGCAGTTCTTC. The chain has TRBV5-4 and TRBJ2-1; 9 bases match TRBD2. Germline CDR1 is SGHNT and CDR2 is YYREEE (reference sequence). V lost 4 bases and J lost 2; bases outside the gene matches: 7. This CDR3 has 16 residues. Filled out from reference TRBV5-4 and TRBJ2-1, the complete variable domain reads ETGVTQSPTHLIKTRGQQVTLRCSSQSGHNTVSWYQQALGQGPQFIFQYYREEENGRGNFPPRFSGLQFPNYSSELNVNALELDDSALYLCASSPSRLAAYNEQFFGPGTRLTVL.

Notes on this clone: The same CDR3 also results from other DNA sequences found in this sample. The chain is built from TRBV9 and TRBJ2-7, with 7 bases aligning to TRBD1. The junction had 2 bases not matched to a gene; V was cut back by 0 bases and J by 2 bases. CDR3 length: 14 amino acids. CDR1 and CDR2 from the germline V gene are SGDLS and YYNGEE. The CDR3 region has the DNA TGTGCCAGCAGCGTAGGCACAGGGGCCTACGAGCAGTACTTC. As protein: CASSVGTGAYEQYF.

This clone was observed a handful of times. CDR3 DNA sequence: TGTGCCAGCACCCGGACAGGGCTAGGCTATGGCTACACCTTC. Protein sequence: CASTRTGLGYGYTF. V gene TRBV25-1 combines with J gene TRBJ1-2; TRBD1 aligns across 8 bases. Germline CDR1 MGHDK, CDR2 SYGVNS. The ends lost 7 bases at V and 4 bases at J; junction bases unmatched: 8. The CDR3 runs 14 residues.

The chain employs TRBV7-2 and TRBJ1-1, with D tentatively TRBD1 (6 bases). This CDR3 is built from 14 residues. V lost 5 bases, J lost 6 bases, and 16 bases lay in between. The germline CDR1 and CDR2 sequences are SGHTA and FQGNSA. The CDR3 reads CASSGGTRGAEAFF. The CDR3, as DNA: TGTGCCAGCAGCGGAGGGACTAGGGGGGCTGAAGCTTTCTTT.

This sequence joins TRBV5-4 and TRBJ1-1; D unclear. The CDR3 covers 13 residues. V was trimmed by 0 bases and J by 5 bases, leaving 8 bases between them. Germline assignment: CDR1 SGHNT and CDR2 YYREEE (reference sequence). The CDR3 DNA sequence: TGTGCCAGCAGCTTGGAGGGAGGGACTGAAGCTTTCTTT. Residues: CASSLEGGTEAFF.

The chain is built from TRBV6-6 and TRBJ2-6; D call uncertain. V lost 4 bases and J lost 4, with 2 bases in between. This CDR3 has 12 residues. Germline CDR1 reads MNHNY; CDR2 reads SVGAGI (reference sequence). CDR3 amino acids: CASSSGANVLTF. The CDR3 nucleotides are TGTGCCAGCAGTTCAGGGGCCAACGTCCTGACTTTC.

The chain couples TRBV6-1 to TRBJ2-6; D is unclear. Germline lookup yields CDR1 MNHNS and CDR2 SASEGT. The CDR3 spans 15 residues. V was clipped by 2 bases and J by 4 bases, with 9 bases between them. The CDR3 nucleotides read TGTGCCAGCAGTGAAAATCAGGCCGGGGCCAACGTCCTGACTTTC. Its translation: CASSENQAGANVLTF.

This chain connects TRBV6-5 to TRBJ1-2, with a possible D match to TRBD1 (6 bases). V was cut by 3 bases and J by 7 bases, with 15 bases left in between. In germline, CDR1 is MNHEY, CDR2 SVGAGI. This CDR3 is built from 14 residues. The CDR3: CASSYSGQLGGYTF. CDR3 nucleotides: TGTGCCAGCAGTTATTCCGGACAGTTAGGTGGCTACACCTTC.

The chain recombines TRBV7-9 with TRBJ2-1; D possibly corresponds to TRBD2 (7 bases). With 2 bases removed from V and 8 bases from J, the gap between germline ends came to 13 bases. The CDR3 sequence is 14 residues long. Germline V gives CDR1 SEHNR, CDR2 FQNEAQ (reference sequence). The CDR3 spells CASSLLGGGDEQFF. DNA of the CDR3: TGTGCCAGCAGCTTATTGGGGGGGGGCGATGAGCAGTTCTTC.

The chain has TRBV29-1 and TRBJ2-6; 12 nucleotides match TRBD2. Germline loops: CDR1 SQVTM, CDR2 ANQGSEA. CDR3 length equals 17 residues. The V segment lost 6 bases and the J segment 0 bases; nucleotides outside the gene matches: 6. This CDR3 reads CSVVLAGGNSGANVLTF. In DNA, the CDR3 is TGCAGCGTGGTACTAGCGGGAGGCAACTCTGGGGCCAACGTCCTGACTTTC.

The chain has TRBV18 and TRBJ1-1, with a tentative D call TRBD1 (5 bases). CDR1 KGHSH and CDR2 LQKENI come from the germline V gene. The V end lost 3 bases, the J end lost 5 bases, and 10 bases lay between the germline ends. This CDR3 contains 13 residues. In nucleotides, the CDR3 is TGTGCCAGCTCACCCTTTCGGGGGACTGAAGCTTTCTTT. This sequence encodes CASSPFRGTEAFF.

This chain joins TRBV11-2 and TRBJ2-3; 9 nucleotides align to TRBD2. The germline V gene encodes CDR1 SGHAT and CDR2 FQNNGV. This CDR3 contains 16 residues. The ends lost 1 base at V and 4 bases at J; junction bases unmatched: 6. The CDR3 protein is CASSLGAGGIPDTQYF. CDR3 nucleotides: TGTGCCAGCAGCTTAGGAGCGGGAGGTATTCCAGATACGCAGTATTTT.

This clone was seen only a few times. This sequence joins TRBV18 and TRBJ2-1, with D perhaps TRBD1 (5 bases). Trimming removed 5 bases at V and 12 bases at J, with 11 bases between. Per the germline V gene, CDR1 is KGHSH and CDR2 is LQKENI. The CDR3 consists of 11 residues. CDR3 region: CASSRGLGQFF. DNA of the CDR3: TGTGCCAGCTCAAGGGGTTTGGGGCAGTTCTTC.

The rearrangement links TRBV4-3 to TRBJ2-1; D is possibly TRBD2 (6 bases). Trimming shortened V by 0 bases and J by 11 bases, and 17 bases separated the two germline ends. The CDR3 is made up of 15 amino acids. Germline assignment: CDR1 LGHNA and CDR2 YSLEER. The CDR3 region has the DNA TGCGCCAGCAGCCAAGATTGGCGGGGAGTAATAAAGCAGTTCTTC. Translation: CASSQDWRGVIKQFF.

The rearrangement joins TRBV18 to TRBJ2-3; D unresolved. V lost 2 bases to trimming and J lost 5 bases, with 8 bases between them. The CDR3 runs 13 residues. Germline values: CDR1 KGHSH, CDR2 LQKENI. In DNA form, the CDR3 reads TGTGCCAGCTCACCATCCCGAGAAGATACGCAGTATTTT. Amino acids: CASSPSREDTQYF.

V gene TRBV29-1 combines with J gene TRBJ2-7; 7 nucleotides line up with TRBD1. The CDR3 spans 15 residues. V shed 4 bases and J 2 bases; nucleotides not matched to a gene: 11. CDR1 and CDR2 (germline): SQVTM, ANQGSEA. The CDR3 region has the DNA TGCAGCGTTGTTTTTGGGACAGCTCGGGCCTACGAGCAGTACTTC. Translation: CSVVFGTARAYEQYF.

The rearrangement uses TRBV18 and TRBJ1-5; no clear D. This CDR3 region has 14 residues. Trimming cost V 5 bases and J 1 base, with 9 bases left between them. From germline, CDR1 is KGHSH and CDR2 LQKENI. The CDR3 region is CASSSANSNQPQHF. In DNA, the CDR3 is TGTGCCAGCTCAAGCGCTAACAGCAATCAGCCCCAGCATTTT.

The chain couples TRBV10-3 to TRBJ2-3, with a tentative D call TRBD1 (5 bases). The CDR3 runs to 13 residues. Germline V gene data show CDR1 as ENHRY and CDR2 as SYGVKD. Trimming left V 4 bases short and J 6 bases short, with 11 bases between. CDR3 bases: TGTGCCATCAGTGCCCCTGGGGCGGATACGCAGTATTTT. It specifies CAISAPGADTQYF.

CDR3 coding DNA: TGTGCCAGCAGCCGCCCACCGACAGGGCTGACGACTGAAGCTTTCTTT. As protein: CASSRPPTGLTTEAFF. The rearrangement joins TRBV14 to TRBJ1-1; TRBD1 matches 7 bases. The CDR3 length is 16 residues. The V and J ends lost 4 bases and 5 bases, in that order; junction bases with no gene match: 13. In germline, CDR1 is SGHDN, CDR2 FVKESK.

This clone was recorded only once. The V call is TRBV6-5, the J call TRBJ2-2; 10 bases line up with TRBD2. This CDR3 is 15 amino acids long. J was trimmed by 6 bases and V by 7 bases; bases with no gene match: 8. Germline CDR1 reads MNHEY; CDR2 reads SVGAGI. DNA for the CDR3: TGTGCCAGCACCCCGAAGCGGGGGGGTTCCGGGGAGCTGTTTTTT. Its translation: CASTPKRGGSGELFF.

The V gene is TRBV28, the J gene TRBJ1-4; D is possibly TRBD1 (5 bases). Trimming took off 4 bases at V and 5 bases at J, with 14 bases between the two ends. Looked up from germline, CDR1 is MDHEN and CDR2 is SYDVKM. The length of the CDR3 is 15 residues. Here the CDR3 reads CASSSGGKGNEKLFF. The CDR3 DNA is TGTGCCAGCAGTTCTGGGGGGAAGGGGAATGAAAAACTGTTTTTT. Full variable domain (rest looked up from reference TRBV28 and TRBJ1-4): DVKVTQSSRYLVKRTGEKVFLECVQDMDHENMFWYRQDPGLGLRLIYFSYDVKMKEKGDIPEGYSVSREKKERFSLILESASTNQTSMYLCASSSGGKGNEKLFFGSGTQLSVL.

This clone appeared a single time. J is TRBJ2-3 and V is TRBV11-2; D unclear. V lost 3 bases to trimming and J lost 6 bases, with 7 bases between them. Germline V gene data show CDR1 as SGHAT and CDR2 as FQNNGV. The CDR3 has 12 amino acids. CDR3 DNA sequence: TGTGCCAGCAGCTTCCGCCGGGATACGCAGTATTTT. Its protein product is CASSFRRDTQYF.

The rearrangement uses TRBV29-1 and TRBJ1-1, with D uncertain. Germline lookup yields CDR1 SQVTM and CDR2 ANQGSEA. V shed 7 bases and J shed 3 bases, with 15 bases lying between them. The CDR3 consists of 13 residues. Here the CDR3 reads CSARPWAYTEAFF. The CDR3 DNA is TGCAGCGCTCGGCCATGGGCTTACACTGAAGCTTTCTTT.

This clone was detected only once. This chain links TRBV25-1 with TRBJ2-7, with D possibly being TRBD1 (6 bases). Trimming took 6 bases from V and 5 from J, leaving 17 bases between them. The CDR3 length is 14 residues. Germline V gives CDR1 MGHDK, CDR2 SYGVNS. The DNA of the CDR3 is TGTGCCAGCAGCCGCGCAACAGGGACCGACGAGCAGTACTTC. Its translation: CASSRATGTDEQYF.

The CDR3 DNA reads TGTGCCAGCTCACCCTACTCGGGGGACAATGAGCAGTTCTTC. Residues: CASSPYSGDNEQFF. The genes are TRBV18 and TRBJ2-1, with D perhaps matching TRBD2 (6 bases). The V and J ends lost 3 bases and 5 bases respectively, with 11 bases between them. The CDR3 runs to 14 residues. Per germline, CDR1 KGHSH and CDR2 LQKENI.

CDR3 DNA: TGCAGTGCCCGACTAGGGGAGACCCAGTACTTC. Protein product: CSARLGETQYF. The V call is TRBV20-1, the J call TRBJ2-5; the D gene is possibly TRBD2 (6 bases). Germline lookup yields CDR1 DFQATT and CDR2 SNEGSKA (reference sequence). The germline V and J ends were trimmed by 6 bases and 5 bases, with 10 bases remaining between them. CDR3 length: 11 residues.

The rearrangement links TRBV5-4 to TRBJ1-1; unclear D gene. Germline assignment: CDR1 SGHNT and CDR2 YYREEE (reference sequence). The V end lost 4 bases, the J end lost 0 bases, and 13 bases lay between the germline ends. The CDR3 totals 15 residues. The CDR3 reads CASSLSSGMNTEAFF. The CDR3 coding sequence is TGTGCCAGCAGCCTCTCATCTGGCATGAACACTGAAGCTTTCTTT.